The 30 T cell receptor beta chains presented below share a single source sample, sequenced in a study of blood T cell repertoires in COVID-19. Sequencing was performed with immunoSEQ multiplex PCR; in TCRdb, only in-frame clones are kept and a portion is missing. The sample lists approximately 160,000 clones, more than 70% occurring once. Sequenced sample: peripheral blood. The receptor source for this set is a man aged 45-65 years with active or convalescent COVID-19.

V and J are TRBV4-2 and TRBJ1-1, with TRBD1 identical over 9 bases. CDR1 is LGHNA, CDR2 YNFKEQ, per germline. The V segment lost 4 bases and the J segment 1 base; nucleotides outside the gene matches: 10. The CDR3 covers 17 residues. CDR3 sequence reads: CASSPVGVTGGNTEAFF. For the CDR3, the DNA is TGTGCCAGCAGCCCCGTGGGGGTGACAGGGGGGAACACTGAAGCTTTCTTT.

The J gene is TRBJ1-1, the V gene TRBV2, with D unclear. The CDR3 has 11 amino acids. The germline V gene encodes CDR1 SNHLY and CDR2 FYNNEI. V was cut by 7 bases and J by 8 bases, with 11 bases left in between. DNA for the CDR3: TGTGCCAGCACTACCTTCGTCGAAGCTTTCTTT. It is translated as CASTTFVEAFF.

In nucleotides, the CDR3 is TGTGCCAGCAGCTCCCAGGACAGGGGTAACACTGAAGCTTTCTTT. This encodes CASSSQDRGNTEAFF. This rearrangement joins TRBV21-1 to TRBJ1-1; no DNA check was done on the table's D call, TRBD1. TRBV21-1 is classified as a pseudogene. CDR3 size: 15 residues.

The CDR3 nucleotides read TGTGCCAGCAGTGAGAACAGCAGGGGAGTGGGAAGTGGCAGCAATCAGCCCCAGCATTTT. As protein: CASSENSRGVGSGSNQPQHF. The rearrangement links TRBV2 to TRBJ1-5; D may be TRBD1 (6 bases). Trimming stripped 3 bases from V and 1 base from J, with 25 bases between. The CDR3 has 20 residues. Germline V gene data show CDR1 as SNHLY and CDR2 as FYNNEI.

The rearrangement links TRBV5-1 to TRBJ2-7; tentatively, D is TRBD1 (5 bases). V shed 4 bases and J shed 4 bases, with 15 bases lying between them. Germline CDR1 reads SGHRS; CDR2 reads YFSETQ. The CDR3 contains 14 residues. For the CDR3, the DNA is TGCGCCAGCAGCCACCTGGACATGGCGTACGAGCAGTACTTC. Amino acid sequence: CASSHLDMAYEQYF.

The chain couples TRBV5-6 to TRBJ1-4; D is perhaps TRBD1 (6 bases). Germline CDR1 and CDR2: SGHDT and YYEEEE. Deletions cut 4 bases from V and 5 bases from J, with 15 bases between. CDR3 length equals 15 residues. The DNA for the CDR3 is TGTGCCAGCAGCCCGACGGACAGCCTAAATGAAAAACTGTTTTTT. This sequence encodes CASSPTDSLNEKLFF.

This sequence joins TRBV18 and TRBJ1-1; D is unclear. The CDR3 totals 13 residues. Germline V gene sequence: CDR1 KGHSH, CDR2 LQKENI. V was trimmed by 5 bases and J by 3 bases, leaving 10 bases between them. The CDR3 reads CASSFGFDTEAFF. The CDR3 nucleotides are TGTGCCAGCTCATTCGGGTTTGACACTGAAGCTTTCTTT.

This chain uses TRBV7-3 with TRBJ1-2, with D maybe TRBD1 (5 bases). The CDR3 is 15 residues long. Germline CDR1 is SGHTA and CDR2 is FQGTGA. V lost 0 bases and J 4 bases, leaving 12 bases between the germline ends. The CDR3 nucleotides are TGTGCCAGCAGCTTAACGGGTGACAGCGTCTATGGCTACACCTTC. It encodes CASSLTGDSVYGYTF.

The chain uses TRBV6-4 and TRBJ2-7; 11 bases match TRBD2. This CDR3 is built from 14 residues. Germline CDR1 MRHNA, CDR2 SNTAGT. Trimming at V came to 5 bases and at J to 2 bases, leaving 2 bases not matched to a gene. The CDR3 DNA reads as TGTGCCAGCAGTAGACTAGCGGGACCCTACGAGCAGTACTTC. Protein product: CASSRLAGPYEQYF.

This chain links TRBV7-2 with TRBJ1-3, with 9 bases aligning to TRBD1. V gave up 2 bases and J gave up 3 bases; unmatched junction bases: 5. The germline V gene has CDR1 SGHTA and CDR2 FQGNSA. This CDR3 has 16 amino acids. In DNA, the CDR3 is TGTGCCAGCAGCTTACAAGCGGGACAGGGTGGAAACACCATATATTTT. Amino acid sequence: CASSLQAGQGGNTIYF.

The chain has TRBV4-3 and TRBJ1-2; maybe TRBD1 (6 bases). Germline CDR1 reads LGHNA; CDR2 reads YSLEER. This CDR3 is 13 amino acids long. Trimming shortened V by 3 bases and J by 11 bases, and 16 bases separated the two germline ends. The CDR3, as DNA: TGCGCCAGCAGCCAGGACAACAGGGAAAGGTACACCTTC. This encodes CASSQDNRERYTF.

V and J are TRBV19 and TRBJ2-7; TRBD1 agrees at 10 bases. This CDR3 spans 16 amino acids. CDR1 and CDR2 (germline): LNHDA, SQIVND (reference sequence). The junction had 8 bases not matched to a gene; V was cut back by 3 bases and J by 3 bases. The CDR3 DNA reads as TGTGCCAGTAGTATGTTGTATCGGACAGGGGGCTACGAGCAGTACTTC. This gives the protein CASSMLYRTGGYEQYF.

The gene calls are TRBV2 and TRBJ2-5; D unresolved. The CDR3 covers 14 residues. Germline V CDR1 and CDR2: SNHLY, FYNNEI. Trimming pared 6 bases from V and 2 bases from J, leaving 13 bases between. CDR3 sequence (DNA): TGTGCCAGCAGATATAGTAAAGCTCAAGAGACCCAGTACTTC. Its protein product is CASRYSKAQETQYF.

The V call is TRBV4-3, the J call TRBJ2-2; no clear D gene. V dropped 3 bases and J dropped 0 bases, with 5 bases sitting between them. This CDR3 contains 14 residues. Per germline, CDR1 LGHNA and CDR2 YSLEER. CDR3 bases: TGCGCCAGCAGCCATCGTACGAACACCGGGGAGCTGTTTTTT. Its translation is CASSHRTNTGELFF.

The chain combines TRBV6-5 with TRBJ2-5; weak D call: TRBD2 (6 bases). Looked up from germline, CDR1 is MNHEY and CDR2 is SVGAGI. V lost 9 bases and J 5 bases, leaving 13 bases between the germline ends. The CDR3 covers 12 residues. In nucleotides, the CDR3 is TGTGCCAGTAAACTAGCTTGGGAGACCCAGTACTTC. Amino acid sequence: CASKLAWETQYF.

The chain combines TRBV27 with TRBJ1-6; no definite D call. The CDR3 totals 16 residues. Trimming left V 3 bases short and J 3 bases short, with 12 bases between. Germline loops: CDR1 MNHEY, CDR2 SMNVEV (reference sequence). The CDR3 bases are TGTGCCAGCAGTTTTCTGCTCACCGGCTATAATTCACCCCTCCACTTT. It specifies CASSFLLTGYNSPLHF.

The chain couples TRBV5-1 to TRBJ1-1; 8 bases are shared with TRBD1. This CDR3 is built from 16 residues. V dropped 4 bases and J dropped 4; count of bases not matched to a gene: 12. The germline V gene encodes CDR1 SGHRS and CDR2 YFSETQ. The CDR3 spells CASSQRGRGLSTEAFF. CDR3 nucleotide sequence: TGCGCCAGCAGCCAGAGGGGCAGGGGGCTTAGCACTGAAGCTTTCTTT.

This chain links TRBV7-3 with TRBJ2-1, with 12 nucleotides matching TRBD2. The CDR3 length is 16 residues. Germline V gene lookup returns CDR1 SGHTA and CDR2 FQGTGA. J was trimmed by 9 bases and V by 5 bases; bases with no gene match: 11. For the CDR3, the DNA is TGTGCCAGCAGCCCTTGGACTAGCGGGATTATCGGTGAGCAGTTCTTC. Amino acid sequence: CASSPWTSGIIGEQFF.

This clone appeared once. The V call is TRBV5-1, the J call TRBJ2-1; 9 bases map to TRBD1. Per germline, CDR1 SGHRS and CDR2 YFSETQ. The V gene end was trimmed by 5 bases and the J gene end by 7 bases; junction bases not matched to a gene: 10. The CDR3 runs to 15 residues. The CDR3 loop reads CASRPTGGAVNEQFF. CDR3 bases: TGCGCCAGCAGGCCCACAGGGGGCGCGGTGAATGAGCAGTTCTTC. Complete variable domain (other parts from reference TRBV5-1 and TRBJ2-1): KAGVTQTPRYLIKTRGQQVTLSCSPISGHRSVSWYQQTPGQGLQFLFEYFSETQRNKGNFPGRFSGRQFSNSRSEMNVSTLELGDSALYLCASRPTGGAVNEQFFGPGTRLTVL.

The chain carries TRBV7-3 and TRBJ2-5, with TRBD1 identical over 10 bases. The CDR3 totals 16 residues. Germline trimming cut 5 bases from V and 3 bases from J; bases unmatched to any gene: 9. Germline CDR1 is SGHTA and CDR2 is FQGTGA. The DNA for the CDR3 is TGTGCCAGCAGCCCCGGGGCGGGGACAGGGGAAGAGACCCAGTACTTC. It is translated as CASSPGAGTGEETQYF. Looking up the rest from reference TRBV7-3 and TRBJ2-5 gives the full variable domain: GAGVSQTPSNKVTEKGKYVELRCDPISGHTALYWYRQSLGQGPEFLIYFQGTGAADDSGLPNDRFFAVRPEGSVSTLKIQRTERGDSAVYLCASSPGAGTGEETQYFGPGTRLLVL.

The chain is built from TRBV5-4 and TRBJ2-6, with 9 bases fitting TRBD2. V was clipped by 3 bases and J by 4 bases; unmatched bases: 5. The CDR3 length is 16 residues. Germline V CDR1 and CDR2: SGHNT, YYREEE (reference sequence). The CDR3 spells CASSSGLAYGANVLTF. In nucleotides, the CDR3 is TGTGCCAGCAGCTCCGGACTAGCGTACGGGGCCAACGTCCTGACTTTC.

The chain employs TRBV11-2 and TRBJ2-5; unclear D gene. Germline lookup yields CDR1 SGHAT and CDR2 FQNNGV. The V end lost 2 bases, the J end lost 2 bases, and 9 bases lay between the germline ends. The CDR3 sequence is 14 residues long. DNA for the CDR3: TGTGCCAGCAGCTTAATCACTACTCAAGAGACCCAGTACTTC. Its protein is CASSLITTQETQYF.

This sequence joins TRBV5-1 and TRBJ2-7, with 8 bases lining up with TRBD1. V was clipped by 0 bases and J by 4 bases; unmatched bases: 3. This CDR3 is 14 amino acids long. Germline V gene sequence: CDR1 SGHRS, CDR2 YFSETQ. The CDR3 nucleotides read TGCGCCAGCAGCTTGGGCAGGGGGCTGTACGAGCAGTACTTC. Amino acids: CASSLGRGLYEQYF.

The chain carries TRBV7-2 and TRBJ2-7, with 14 bases matching TRBD2. CDR1 SGHTA and CDR2 FQGNSA come from the germline V gene. The CDR3 is 17 amino acids. J was trimmed by 1 base and V by 5 bases; bases with no gene match: 7. CDR3 nucleotide sequence: TGTGCCAGCAGCCCACGGACTAGCGGGGGGCAGTCCTACGAGCAGTACTTC. Its protein product is CASSPRTSGGQSYEQYF.

On this clone itself: In the same sample, other DNA sequences code for this CDR3. The V and J genes are TRBV6-5 and TRBJ1-2; D is undetermined. Germline CDR1 reads MNHEY; CDR2 reads SVGAGI. V lost 6 bases to trimming and J lost 5 bases, with 7 bases between them. The CDR3 is 11 amino acids. The CDR3 sequence: CASRRDYGYTF. Here the CDR3 DNA reads TGTGCCAGCAGGAGGGATTATGGCTACACCTTC.

The chain recombines TRBV24-1 with TRBJ2-7; D possibly corresponds to TRBD2 (6 bases). CDR3 length: 14 residues. V lost 1 base to trimming and J lost 7 bases, with 13 bases between them. Per the germline V gene, CDR1 is KGHDR and CDR2 is SFDVKD. The CDR3, as DNA: TGTGCCACCAGTGATTTTGGAGGGTCGGGTGAGCAGTACTTC. Translating gives CATSDFGGSGEQYF.

This chain connects TRBV4-3 to TRBJ2-1; 10 nucleotides agree with TRBD2. V lost 5 bases and J lost 5; bases outside the gene matches: 9. The CDR3 covers 16 residues. Germline V gene sequence: CDR1 LGHNA, CDR2 YSLEER. The CDR3 nucleotides read TGCGCCAGCAGCGGCAGCGGGAGGGGACTTAACAATGAGCAGTTCTTC. Translation gives CASSGSGRGLNNEQFF.

The chain uses TRBV24-1 and TRBJ2-3, with 8 nucleotides matching TRBD1. The CDR3 is 14 residues long. Looked up from germline, CDR1 is KGHDR and CDR2 is SFDVKD. Losses at the gene ends were 5 bases for V and 2 bases for J; bases not matched to a gene: 2. CDR3 amino acids: CATSATGVTDTQYF. CDR3 sequence (DNA): TGTGCCACCAGTGCGACAGGGGTCACAGATACGCAGTATTTT.

The rearrangement joins TRBV6-2 or TRBV6-3 to TRBJ1-2; D is unresolved. The CDR3 spans 14 residues. Trimming shortened V by 0 bases and J by 7 bases, and 12 bases separated the two germline ends. Germline CDR1 and CDR2: MNHEY and SVGEGT. CDR3 protein: CASSYSLDSVGYTF. DNA for the CDR3: TGTGCCAGCAGTTACTCACTCGATTCGGTTGGCTACACCTTC.

The rearrangement uses TRBV6-6 and TRBJ2-7; 7 bases line up with TRBD1. J gave up 2 bases and V 7 bases, and 5 bases lay outside the gene matches. The germline V gene encodes CDR1 MNHNY and CDR2 SVGAGI (reference sequence). The CDR3 length is 13 residues. CDR3 bases: TGTGCCAGCAATAAGGGACAGCCCTACGAGCAGTACTTC. It specifies CASNKGQPYEQYF.